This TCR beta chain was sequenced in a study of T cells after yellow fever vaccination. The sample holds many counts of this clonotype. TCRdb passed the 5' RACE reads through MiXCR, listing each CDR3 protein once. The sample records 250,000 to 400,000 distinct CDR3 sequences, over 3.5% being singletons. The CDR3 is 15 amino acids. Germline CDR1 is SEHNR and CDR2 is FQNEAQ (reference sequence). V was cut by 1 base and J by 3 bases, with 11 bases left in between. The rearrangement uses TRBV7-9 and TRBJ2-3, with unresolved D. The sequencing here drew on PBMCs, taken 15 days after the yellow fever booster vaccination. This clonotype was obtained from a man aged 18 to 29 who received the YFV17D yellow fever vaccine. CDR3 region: CASSLDLERTDTQYF. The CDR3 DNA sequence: TGTGCCAGCAGCTTAGACCTAGAGAGGACAGATACGCAGTATTTT. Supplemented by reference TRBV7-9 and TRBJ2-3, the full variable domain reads DTGVSQNPRHKITKRGQNVTFRCDPISEHNRLYWYRQTLGQGPEFLTYFQNEAQLEKSRLLSDRFSAERPKGSFSTLEIQRTEQGDSAMYLCASSLDLERTDTQYFGPGTRLTVL.